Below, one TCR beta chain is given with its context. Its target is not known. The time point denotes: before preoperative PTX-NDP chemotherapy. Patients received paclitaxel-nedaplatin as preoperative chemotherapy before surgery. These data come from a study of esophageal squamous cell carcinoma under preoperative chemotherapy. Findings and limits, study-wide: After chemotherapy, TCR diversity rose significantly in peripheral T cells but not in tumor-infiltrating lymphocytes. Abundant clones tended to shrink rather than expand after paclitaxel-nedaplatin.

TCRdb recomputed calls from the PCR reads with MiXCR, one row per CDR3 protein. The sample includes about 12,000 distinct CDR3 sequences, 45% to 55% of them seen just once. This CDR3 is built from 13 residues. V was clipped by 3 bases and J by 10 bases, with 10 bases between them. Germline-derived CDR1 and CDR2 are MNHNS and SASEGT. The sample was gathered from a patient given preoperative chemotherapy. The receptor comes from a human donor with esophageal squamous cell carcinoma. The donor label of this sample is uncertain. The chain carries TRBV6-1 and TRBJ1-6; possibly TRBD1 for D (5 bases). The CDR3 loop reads CASSETAGSPLHF. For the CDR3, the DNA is TGTGCCAGCAGTGAGACAGCAGGCTCACCCCTCCACTTT.